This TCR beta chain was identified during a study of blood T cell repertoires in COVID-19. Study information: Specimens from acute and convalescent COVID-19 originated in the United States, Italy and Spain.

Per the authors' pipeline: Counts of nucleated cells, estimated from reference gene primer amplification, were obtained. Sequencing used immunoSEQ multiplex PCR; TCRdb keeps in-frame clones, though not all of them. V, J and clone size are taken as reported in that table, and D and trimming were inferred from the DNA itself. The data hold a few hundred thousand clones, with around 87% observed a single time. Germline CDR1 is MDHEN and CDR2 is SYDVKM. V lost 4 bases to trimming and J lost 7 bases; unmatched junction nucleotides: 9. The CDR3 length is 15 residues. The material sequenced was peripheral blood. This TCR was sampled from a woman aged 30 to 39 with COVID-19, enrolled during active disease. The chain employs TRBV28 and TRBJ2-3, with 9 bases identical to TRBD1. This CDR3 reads CASSSPNRGLYTQYF. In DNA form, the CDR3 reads TGTGCCAGCAGTTCACCTAACAGGGGGCTTTATACGCAGTATTTT.